The 4 T cell receptor beta chains given below trace back to one sample, sequenced in a study of blood T cells in healthy people across ages. A second PCR of roughly 7 to 11 cycles used a sample-barcoded 5' primer and a J-beta primer mix. A single record per CDR3 protein comes from TCRdb applying MiXCR to the 5' RACE reads. Among approximately 940,000 distinct CDR3 sequences, under 50% were seen once, and the ten largest hold 13%. The sample was blood. The receptors originated from a man aged 25-40 years in good health.

The chain uses TRBV12-3 or TRBV12-4 and TRBJ2-3; 8 bases line up with TRBD2. This CDR3 comprises 16 residues. V dropped 1 base and J dropped 3; count of bases not matched to a gene: 6. The CDR3 protein is CASSLDRGGPTDTQYF. The CDR3, as DNA: TGTGCCAGCAGTTTAGATCGGGGGGGCCCGACAGATACGCAGTATTTT.

This clonotype was detected ten times or more. The chain has TRBV29-1 and TRBJ1-2; D uncertain. The CDR3 is 13 residues long. Germline CDR1 and CDR2: SQVTM and ANQGSEA. V was shortened by 3 bases and J by 2 bases, with 10 bases between the two germline ends. The CDR3 coding sequence is TGCAGCGTTGAGTCAGAAGAAAACTATGGCTACACCTTC. This translates into CSVESEENYGYTF.

The table lists this clonotype with a few counts. This sequence joins TRBV20-1 and TRBJ2-7; tentative D call: TRBD2 (6 bases). CDR3 length: 14 residues. The V end lost 3 bases, the J end lost 0 bases, and 12 bases lay between the germline ends. Germline loops: CDR1 DFQATT, CDR2 SNEGSKA (reference sequence). The CDR3 region has the DNA TGCAGTGCTAGTCTCGGGGGTAGCTCCTACGAGCAGTACTTC. It codes for CSASLGGSSYEQYF.

The rearrangement links TRBV7-9 to TRBJ2-6; D remains ambiguous. Deletions cut 5 bases from V and 1 base from J, with 9 bases between. CDR1 and CDR2 from the germline V gene are SEHNR and FQNEAQ (reference sequence). The CDR3 extends over 15 amino acids. CDR3: CASSGVGSGANVLTF. The DNA for the CDR3 is TGTGCCAGCAGCGGCGTCGGGTCTGGGGCCAACGTCCTGACTTTC.